Listed below are T cell receptor beta chains from one sample, sequenced in a study of blood T cell repertoires in COVID-19. TCRdb keeps only in-frame clones here, not all; method: immunoSEQ multiplex PCR. The sample records fewer than 100,000 clones, around 88% being singletons. Specimen: peripheral blood. The receptors were sampled from a man in his sixties with acute or convalescent COVID-19. Each CDR3 is given with its conserved first and last residue. D genes are given only for firm matches. Clone size is stated in some rows and not others, as once, few, many or a class when expanded.

.	TRBV5-1	.	TRBJ1-3	TGCGCCAGCAGCCCCGAACAGGGACGCTCTGGAAACACCATATATTTT	CASSPEQGRSGNTIYF
TRBD2	TRBV3-1/TRBV3-2	.	TRBJ2-3	TGTGCCAGCAGCGCTAGGACTAGCCTAGATACGCAGTATTTT	CASSARTSLDTQYF
.	TRBV14	.	TRBJ1-3	TGTGCCAGCAGCCCCTTCACAGGGATCTCTGGAAACACCATATATTTT	CASSPFTGISGNTIYF
TRBD1	TRBV7-3	.	TRBJ1-5	TGTGCCAGCAGTTTGGACAGGAATCAGCCCCAGCATTTT	CASSLDRNQPQHF
TRBD2	TRBV18	once	TRBJ2-5	TGTGCCAGCTCACCATCTAGCGGGGGAGAGACCCAGTACTTC	CASSPSSGGETQYF
.	TRBV7-2	.	TRBJ2-7	TGTGCCAGCAGCTTACGACAGACCTACGAGCAGTACTTC	CASSLRQTYEQYF
TRBD1	TRBV12-5	.	TRBJ1-1	TGTGCTAGTGGTTCTAACAGGGGGCAGGAAGACACTGAAGCTTTCTTT	CASGSNRGQEDTEAFF
.	TRBV21-1	.	TRBJ2-7	TGTGCCAGCCTGGACGGGGTGGAAGAGCAGTACTTC	CASLDGVEEQYF
.	TRBV4-3	.	TRBJ2-2	TGCGCCAGCAGCCAAACGTTGCAGGGGAGGGTGGCCGGGGAGCTGTTTTTT	CASSQTLQGRVAGELFF
TRBD1	TRBV4-1	once	TRBJ2-1	TGCGCCAGCAGCCAAGATCAATTGGGACAGTTATACAATGAGCAGTTCTTC	CASSQDQLGQLYNEQFF
TRBD2	TRBV30	.	TRBJ2-1	TGTGCCGGCCGCTCTAGCGGGATATACAATGAGCAGTTCTTC	CAGRSSGIYNEQFF
TRBD1	TRBV6-5	.	TRBJ1-4	TGTGCCAGCAGTTACAACCGGGACAGGATTGAAAAACTGTTTTTT	CASSYNRDRIEKLFF
TRBD1	TRBV3-1/TRBV3-2	.	TRBJ2-1	TGTGCCAGCAGCCCCCCGGGACAGGGGGCCCGGAATGAGCAGTTCTTC	CASSPPGQGARNEQFF
.	TRBV19	.	TRBJ1-2	TGTGCCAGTAGTGGCCCGCTCCATGGCTACACCTTC	CASSGPLHGYTF
TRBD1	TRBV19	.	TRBJ1-1	TGTGCCAGTAGTCCCCAGGGGGCTGGCACTGAAGCTTTCTTT	CASSPQGAGTEAFF
TRBD2	TRBV19	.	TRBJ2-7	TGTGCCAGTAGTAACAGCGGGAGCTACGAGCAGTACTTC	CASSNSGSYEQYF
TRBD1	TRBV27	.	TRBJ2-2	TGTGCCAGCAGTTTATTAGGGACAGGAGAGAACACCGGGGAGCTGTTTTTT	CASSLLGTGENTGELFF